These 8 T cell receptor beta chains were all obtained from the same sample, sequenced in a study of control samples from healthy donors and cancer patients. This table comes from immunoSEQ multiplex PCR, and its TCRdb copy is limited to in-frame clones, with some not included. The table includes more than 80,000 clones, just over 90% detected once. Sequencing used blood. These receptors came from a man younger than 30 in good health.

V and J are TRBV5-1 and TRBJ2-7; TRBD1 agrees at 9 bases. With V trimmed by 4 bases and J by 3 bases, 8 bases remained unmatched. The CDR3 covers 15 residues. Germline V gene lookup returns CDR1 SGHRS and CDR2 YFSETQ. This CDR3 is CASSLRVGQGYEQYF. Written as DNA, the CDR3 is TGCGCCAGCAGCCTAAGGGTGGGACAGGGCTACGAGCAGTACTTC. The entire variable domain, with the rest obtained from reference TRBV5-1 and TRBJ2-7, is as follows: KAGVTQTPRYLIKTRGQQVTLSCSPISGHRSVSWYQQTPGQGLQFLFEYFSETQRNKGNFPGRFSGRQFSNSRSEMNVSTLELGDSALYLCASSLRVGQGYEQYFGPGTRLTVT.

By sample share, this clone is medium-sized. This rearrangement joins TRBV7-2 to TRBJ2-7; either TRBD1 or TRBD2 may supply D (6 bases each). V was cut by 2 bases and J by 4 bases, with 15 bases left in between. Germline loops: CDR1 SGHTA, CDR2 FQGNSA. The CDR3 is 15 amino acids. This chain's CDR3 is CASSLRAGQVYEQYF. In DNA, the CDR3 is TGTGCCAGCAGCTTACGGGCGGGACAAGTTTACGAGCAGTACTTC.

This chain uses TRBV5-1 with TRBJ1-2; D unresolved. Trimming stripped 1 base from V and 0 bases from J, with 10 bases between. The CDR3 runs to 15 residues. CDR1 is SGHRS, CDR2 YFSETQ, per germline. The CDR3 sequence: CASSLNTPANYGYTF. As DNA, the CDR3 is TGCGCCAGCAGCTTGAATACGCCAGCTAACTATGGCTACACCTTC.

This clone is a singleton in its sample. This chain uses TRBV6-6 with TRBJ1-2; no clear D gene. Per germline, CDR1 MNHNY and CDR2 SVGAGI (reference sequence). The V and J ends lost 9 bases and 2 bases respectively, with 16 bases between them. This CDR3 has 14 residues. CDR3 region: CASTLGISNYGYTF. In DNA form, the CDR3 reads TGTGCCAGTACTTTAGGGATATCCAACTATGGCTACACCTTC.

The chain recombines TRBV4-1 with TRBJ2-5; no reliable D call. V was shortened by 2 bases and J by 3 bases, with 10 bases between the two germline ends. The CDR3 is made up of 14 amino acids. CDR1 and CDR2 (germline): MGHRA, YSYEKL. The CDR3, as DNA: TGCGCCAGCAGCCAATACCAGCGAGAAGAGACCCAGTACTTC. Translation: CASSQYQREETQYF.

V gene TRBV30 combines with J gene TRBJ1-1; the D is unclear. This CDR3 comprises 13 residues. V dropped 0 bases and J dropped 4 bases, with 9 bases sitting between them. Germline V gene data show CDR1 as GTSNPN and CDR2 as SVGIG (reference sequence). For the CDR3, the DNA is TGTGCCTGGAGTGTACTTCCCAGCACTGAAGCTTTCTTT. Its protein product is CAWSVLPSTEAFF.

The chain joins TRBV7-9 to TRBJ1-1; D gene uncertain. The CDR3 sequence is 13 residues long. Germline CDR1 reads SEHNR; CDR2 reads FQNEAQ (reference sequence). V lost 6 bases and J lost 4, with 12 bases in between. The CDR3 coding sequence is TGTGCCAGCAGGGCCCGGGGAAGCACTGAAGCTTTCTTT. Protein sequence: CASRARGSTEAFF.

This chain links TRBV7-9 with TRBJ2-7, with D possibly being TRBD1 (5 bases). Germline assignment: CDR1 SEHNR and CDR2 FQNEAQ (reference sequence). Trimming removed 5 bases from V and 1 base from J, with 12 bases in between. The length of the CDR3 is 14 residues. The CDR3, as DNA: TGTGCCAGCAGCCCGAAGGACATTTCCTACGAGCAGTACTTC. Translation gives CASSPKDISYEQYF.